A selection of T cell receptor beta chains follows, all from one sample in a study of T cell responses to AZD1222 COVID-19 vaccine. Assay: immunoSEQ multiplex PCR; the TCRdb copy retains only in-frame clones and omits some. The profile shows 150,000 to 180,000 clones, over 85% of them singletons. The material sequenced was peripheral blood, taken on day 0 of AZD1222 vaccination. These receptors all stem from an adult in good health. Each CDR3 is given with its conserved first and last residue. D genes are given only for firm matches. Some rows have no size entry. The others give once, few or many, or a class for an expanded clone.

abundance	d_gene	v_gene	j_gene	CDR3nt	CDR3aa
-	TRBD1	TRBV5-1	TRBJ1-3	TGCGCCAGCAGCTGGAATCCCGGGACAGGGGCTGGAAACACCATATATTTT	CASSWNPGTGAGNTIYF
-	-	TRBV13	TRBJ1-1	TGTGCCAGCAGCTTGAGTACCCGGGGGGGTAACACTGAAGCTTTCTTT	CASSLSTRGGNTEAFF
-	-	TRBV2	TRBJ1-1	TGTGCCAGTCTAGGCCCAGCTTTGGGCACTGAAGCTTTCTTT	CASLGPALGTEAFF
-	-	TRBV7-2	TRBJ1-6	TGTGCCAGCAGTGAAGGGGGATCCTATAATTCACCCCTCCACTTT	CASSEGGSYNSPLHF
-	-	TRBV9	TRBJ1-2	TGTGCCAGCAGCCCCGGAAGACAATTTACTAACTATGGCTACACCTTC	CASSPGRQFTNYGYTF
-	-	TRBV19	TRBJ2-1	TGTGCCACGCGGACACTCACCGACAATGAGCAGTTCTTC	CATRTLTDNEQFF
-	-	TRBV2	TRBJ1-1	TGTGCCAGCAGTGGACAGGCTACTGAAGCTTTCTTT	CASSGQATEAFF
-	-	TRBV11-2	TRBJ1-6	TGTGCCAGCAGCACAAACGGGGGTTCACCCCTCCACTTT	CASSTNGGSPLHF
-	TRBD1	TRBV2	TRBJ1-2	TGTGCCAGCAGTGACAGGGACAGACCTTATGGCTACACCTTC	CASSDRDRPYGYTF
-	-	TRBV6-1	TRBJ2-7	TGTGCCAGCAGTTGGGGAGGGGGATTCGAGCAGTACTTC	CASSWGGGFEQYF
-	TRBD1	TRBV2	TRBJ1-2	TGTGCCAGCACCCTTACAGGGGGTGGCTATGGCTACACCTTC	CASTLTGGGYGYTF
-	-	TRBV7-2	TRBJ1-2	TGTGCCAGCAGCTTAGCCAGGAGCTCCTATGGCTACACCTTC	CASSLARSSYGYTF
-	TRBD1	TRBV12-5	TRBJ2-7	TGTGCTAGTGGTTTGTTCAGGACAGGGGACTACGAGCAGTACTTC	CASGLFRTGDYEQYF
-	-	TRBV7-9	TRBJ1-1	TGTGCCACCCGGGTCTCGGGCTGGAACACTGAAGCTTTCTTT	CATRVSGWNTEAFF
-	-	TRBV12-3/TRBV12-4	TRBJ2-2	TGTGCCAGCAGTTTAGGGGGGTCCGGGGAGCTGTTTTTT	CASSLGGSGELFF
-	-	TRBV5-1	TRBJ1-1	TGCGCCAGCAGCTTGTGGGTCACCGGAAATCCCATGAACACTGAAGCTTTCTTT	CASSLWVTGNPMNTEAFF
-	-	TRBV6-5	TRBJ2-7	TGTGCCAGCAGTTACTCCGCCGGGGGCTACGAGCAGTACTTC	CASSYSAGGYEQYF
-	-	TRBV28	TRBJ1-4	TGTGCCAGCAGTTTCCCCCGGGGCAGGGAAAATGAAAAACTGTTTTTT	CASSFPRGRENEKLFF
-	-	TRBV3-1/TRBV3-2	TRBJ2-1	TGTGCCAGCAGCCAAGGCCACCTCCGAAATGAGCAGTTCTTC	CASSQGHLRNEQFF
-	-	TRBV5-1	TRBJ1-6	TGCGCCAGCAGCTTTGATTTCGATTCACCCCTCCACTTT	CASSFDFDSPLHF
-	-	TRBV15	TRBJ1-1	TGTGCCACCCAGCCCCCGGGGGAGGTGAACACTGAAGCTTTCTTT	CATQPPGEVNTEAFF
-	TRBD1	TRBV27	TRBJ1-3	TGTGCCAGCAGTTCTGGACAGGGAATTGGAAACACCATATATTTT	CASSSGQGIGNTIYF
-	-	TRBV6-1	TRBJ2-1	TGTGCCAGCAGTGAGACGGACCATTCTTCCTACAATGAGCAGTTCTTC	CASSETDHSSYNEQFF
-	-	TRBV2	TRBJ1-1	TGTGCCAGCAGAGGTCCCCCAGGGAACACTGAAGCTTTCTTT	CASRGPPGNTEAFF
few	TRBD1	TRBV19	TRBJ1-5	TGTGCCAGTTGGGCAGGGGGCGGGCCCCAGCATTTT	CASWAGGGPQHF
-	TRBD1	TRBV7-2	TRBJ2-7	TGTGCCAGCAGACTGGCTGGGACAGTGGCCGCCGAGCAGTACTTC	CASRLAGTVAAEQYF
-	-	TRBV15	TRBJ2-1	TGTGCCACCAGCAGAGATGGAGGAGGCACCTACAATGAGCAGTTCTTC	CATSRDGGGTYNEQFF
-	-	TRBV2	TRBJ2-2	TGTGCCAGCAGGGTTGGACAGAACACCGGGGAGCTGTTTTTT	CASRVGQNTGELFF
-	-	TRBV18	TRBJ1-5	TGTGCCAGCTCACCACGAGGGCTAACCACGCCCCAGCATTTT	CASSPRGLTTPQHF
-	-	TRBV15	TRBJ2-3	TGTGCCACCAGCAGAGATGGGGGCGCGAGAGATACGCAGTATTTT	CATSRDGGARDTQYF
-	-	TRBV5-1	TRBJ1-2	TGCGCCAGCAGCGAGGGACTAGATGGCTACACCTTC	CASSEGLDGYTF
-	-	TRBV2	TRBJ1-1	TGTGCCAGCAGCGAAGACAGCCTCACTGAAGCTTTCTTT	CASSEDSLTEAFF
-	-	TRBV7-3	TRBJ2-7	TGTGCCAGCAGCTTAAGTGGCGGGGCGACCTACGAGCAGTACTTC	CASSLSGGATYEQYF
-	-	TRBV4-3	TRBJ2-3	TGCGCCAGCAGCCAAGACCCGGGACGAGATACGCAGTATTTT	CASSQDPGRDTQYF
-	-	TRBV7-9	TRBJ2-7	TGTGCCAGCAGTTTTGTTGACTACGAGCAGTACTTC	CASSFVDYEQYF
-	-	TRBV30	TRBJ2-7	TGTGCCTGGATGGGGAACTACGAGCAGTACTTC	CAWMGNYEQYF
-	-	TRBV12-5	TRBJ1-5	TGTGCTAGTGGTTTGGGGGTCTCCGGGCAACCTCAGCCCCAGCATTTT	CASGLGVSGQPQPQHF
-	TRBD1	TRBV28	TRBJ1-5	TGTGCCAGCAGTTTAGGGGGACAGTACAATCAGCCCCAGCATTTT	CASSLGGQYNQPQHF
-	-	TRBV19	TRBJ1-1	TGTGCCAGTAGTATAGGGTGGGACTACCGAGGAGGCACTGAAGCTTTCTTT	CASSIGWDYRGGTEAFF
-	TRBD2	TRBV5-4	TRBJ2-1	TGTGCCAGCAGCTTGGCGGCTAGCGGGTTGACCAATGAGCAGTTCTTC	CASSLAASGLTNEQFF
few	-	TRBV7-3	TRBJ2-3	TGTGCCAGCAGCTTAACGGGGGATCGGGCAGATACGCAGTATTTT	CASSLTGDRADTQYF
-	TRBD1	TRBV6-2/TRBV6-3	TRBJ2-7	TGTGCCAGCAGTCCCGGACAGGGGAAGGTCTACTACGAGCAGTACTTC	CASSPGQGKVYYEQYF
-	TRBD1	TRBV19	TRBJ1-1	TGTGCCAGTAGTATAGGGTGGGACAGAGAGAACACTGAAGCTTTCTTT	CASSIGWDRENTEAFF
-	-	TRBV5-1	TRBJ2-4	TGCGCCAGCAGCTTAAGTCCCGCAATAGCCAAAAACATTCAGTACTTC	CASSLSPAIAKNIQYF